These 18 T cell receptor beta chains came from one sample sequenced in a study of T cell repertoires in cytomegalovirus infection. From the reads, TCRdb called clonotypes with MiXCR, one entry per CDR3 protein. Among 550,000 to 700,000 distinct CDR3 sequences, 35% to 50% were seen once, and the ten largest hold more than 40%. What these receptors recognize is not known. The sample in question was cultured PBMCs, obtained from culture after CMV antigen stimulation. Receptor source: a human donor in good health (CMV status not recorded). Some clones in this sample may be carry-over from other donors' samples.

The chain employs TRBV7-2 and TRBJ2-1; 8 bases fit TRBD1. The CDR3 consists of 14 residues. Germline trimming cut 1 base from V and 10 bases from J; bases unmatched to any gene: 6. Germline V gene lookup returns CDR1 SGHTA and CDR2 FQGNSA. This CDR3 reads CASSLGRTGREQFF. The CDR3 DNA reads TGTGCCAGCAGCTTAGGAAGGACAGGGAGGGAGCAGTTCTTC.

V gene TRBV5-4 combines with J gene TRBJ2-7; D may be TRBD1 (6 bases). The V gene's germline CDR1 is SGHNT and CDR2 YYREEE (reference sequence). The CDR3 loop spans 14 amino acids. Trimming pared 2 bases from V and 7 bases from J, leaving 16 bases between. The CDR3 bases are TGTGCCAGCAGCTTAGGTCAGGGGCTTGTGGAGCAGTACTTC. Amino acid sequence: CASSLGQGLVEQYF.

The chain couples TRBV20-1 to TRBJ2-3; TRBD2 matches 10 bases. The CDR3 has 16 amino acids. The J segment lost 10 bases and the V segment lost 3 bases, leaving 16 bases of the junction unmatched. Germline V gives CDR1 DFQATT, CDR2 SNEGSKA (reference sequence). CDR3 amino acids: CSASLSGGAGFDPQYF. The CDR3 bases are TGCAGTGCTAGTCTCAGCGGGGGGGCGGGATTTGATCCGCAGTATTTT.

This clonotype has just a few counts. CDR3 DNA sequence: TGTGCCATGACGACGGCCCCTGGAAACACCATATATTTT. Amino acids: CAMTTAPGNTIYF. This chain uses TRBV10-3 with TRBJ1-3, with no clear D. The ends were cut back, 9 bases at V and 2 bases at J, with 11 bases in the middle. The CDR3 is made up of 13 amino acids. The germline V gene encodes CDR1 ENHRY and CDR2 SYGVKD.

The chain links TRBV2 to TRBJ2-2; 13 bases line up with TRBD2. V dropped 11 bases and J dropped 4; count of bases not matched to a gene: 4. The CDR3 runs to 14 residues. Per the germline V gene, CDR1 is SNHLY and CDR2 is FYNNEI. CDR3 residues: CAGLAGAGTGELFF. The CDR3 region has the DNA TGTGCCGGACTAGCGGGGGCAGGCACCGGGGAGCTGTTTTTT.

The CDR3 nucleotides are TGCGCCAGCAGCCATGCTAGCGGGGGGGCTTACAATGAGCAGTTCTTC. The encoded protein is CASSHASGGAYNEQFF. The V gene is TRBV4-3, the J gene TRBJ2-1; 12 bases match TRBD2. This CDR3 comprises 16 residues. V dropped 3 bases and J dropped 4; count of bases not matched to a gene: 4. CDR1 and CDR2 (germline): LGHNA, YSLEER.

This sequence joins TRBV4-3 and TRBJ1-6, with D uncertain. V dropped 4 bases and J dropped 9 bases, with 19 bases sitting between them. The CDR3 totals 16 residues. Germline V gene sequence: CDR1 LGHNA, CDR2 YSLEER. The CDR3 coding sequence is TGCGCCAGCAGCCCGGTCCGGCGGGTCCGCGGTTCACCCCTCCACTTT. This encodes CASSPVRRVRGSPLHF.

V is TRBV10-2 and J is TRBJ2-7; TRBD2 matches 10 bases. This CDR3 has 14 residues. The ends lost 10 bases at V and 1 base at J; junction bases unmatched: 7. Per the germline V gene, CDR1 is WSHSY and CDR2 is SAAADI. CDR3 residues: CATKGLAESYEQYF. CDR3 coding DNA: TGCGCCACCAAAGGACTAGCGGAATCCTACGAGCAGTACTTC.

The V and J genes are TRBV10-2 and TRBJ2-7, with D uncertain. The germline CDR1 and CDR2 sequences are WSHSY and SAAADI. Trimming shortened V by 3 bases and J by 3 bases, and 9 bases separated the two germline ends. The CDR3 runs to 13 residues. The chain's CDR3 is CASSDWRSYEQYF. The CDR3 DNA reads as TGCGCCAGCAGTGATTGGCGGAGCTACGAGCAGTACTTC.

This clonotype turned up a few times. The V call is TRBV7-2, the J call TRBJ2-7, with D possibly being TRBD2 (6 bases). V lost 1 base, J lost 2 bases, and 12 bases lay in between. There are 15 residues in the CDR3. Germline CDR1 reads SGHTA; CDR2 reads FQGNSA. CDR3 loop: CASSLVRRGAYEQYF. The CDR3 DNA is TGTGCCAGCAGCTTAGTTCGGCGGGGCGCCTACGAGCAGTACTTC.

This clonotype has at least ten counts. This chain links TRBV7-2 with TRBJ2-5; perhaps TRBD1 as D (6 bases). Per germline, CDR1 SGHTA and CDR2 FQGNSA. Trimming pared 1 base from V and 1 base from J, leaving 7 bases between. This CDR3 region has 14 residues. This CDR3 is CASSLGGPQETQYF. The CDR3, as DNA: TGTGCCAGCAGCTTAGGGGGGCCCCAAGAGACCCAGTACTTC.

The genes are TRBV28 and TRBJ1-5, with D hard to call. Germline CDR1 and CDR2: MDHEN and SYDVKM. There are 14 residues in the CDR3. The V end lost 3 bases, the J end lost 6 bases, and 12 bases lay between the germline ends. In DNA form, the CDR3 reads TGTGCCAGCAGTTTTCACTCGGAGTCTCAGCCCCAGCATTTT. It is translated as CASSFHSESQPQHF.

This clonotype showed up just a few times. The J gene is TRBJ2-7, the V gene TRBV12-3 or TRBV12-4; D gene uncertain. With 5 bases removed from V and 8 bases from J, the gap between germline ends came to 16 bases. CDR3 size: 13 residues. In DNA, the CDR3 is TGTGCCAGCAGTGTGTGGTCTCTCCCCCAGCAGTACTTC. It translates to CASSVWSLPQQYF.

This clonotype was seen repeatedly, ten times or more. The chain combines TRBV6-2 or TRBV6-3 with TRBJ1-2; D possibly corresponds to TRBD1 (5 bases). Germline V CDR1 and CDR2: MNHEY, SVGEGT. The CDR3 sequence is 14 residues long. With 0 bases removed from V and 6 bases from J, the gap between germline ends came to 11 bases. The CDR3 protein is CASSYSIGTDGYTF. Here the CDR3 DNA reads TGTGCCAGCAGTTACTCGATAGGGACGGATGGCTACACCTTC.

This clonotype was seen just once. This sequence joins TRBV2 and TRBJ2-1; 9 positions match TRBD1. Trimming took 6 bases from V and 2 from J; bases not matched to a gene: 2. Germline CDR1 reads SNHLY; CDR2 reads FYNNEI. The CDR3 sequence is 14 residues long. Here the CDR3 DNA reads TGTGCCAGCAGCCGACAGGGGGCCTACAATGAGCAGTTCTTC. It yields the protein CASSRQGAYNEQFF.

V is TRBV7-9 and J is TRBJ1-2; D gene ambiguous. V shed 3 bases and J shed 2 bases, with 13 bases lying between them. The CDR3 is 15 amino acids. The germline gives CDR1 SEHNR, CDR2 FQNEAQ (reference sequence). CDR3 in amino acids: CASSFPIPENYGYTF. Written as DNA, the CDR3 is TGTGCCAGCAGCTTCCCAATACCGGAGAACTATGGCTACACCTTC.

The chain carries TRBV11-2 and TRBJ2-3, with unresolved D. The germline V and J ends were trimmed by 2 bases and 5 bases, with 11 bases remaining between them. The CDR3 sequence is 14 residues long. In germline, CDR1 is SGHAT, CDR2 FQNNGV. The chain's CDR3 is CASSLSRTRDTQYF. Here the CDR3 DNA reads TGTGCCAGCAGCTTATCCCGTACTCGAGATACGCAGTATTTT.

J is TRBJ2-1 and V is TRBV6-2 or TRBV6-3; weak D call: TRBD2 (6 bases). This CDR3 is built from 16 residues. Trimming pared 2 bases from V and 2 bases from J, leaving 13 bases between. Germline loops: CDR1 MNHEY, CDR2 SVGEGT. In DNA form, the CDR3 reads TGTGCCAGCAGTTACCGGCGGGGATCGGCCTACAATGAGCAGTTCTTC. As protein: CASSYRRGSAYNEQFF.